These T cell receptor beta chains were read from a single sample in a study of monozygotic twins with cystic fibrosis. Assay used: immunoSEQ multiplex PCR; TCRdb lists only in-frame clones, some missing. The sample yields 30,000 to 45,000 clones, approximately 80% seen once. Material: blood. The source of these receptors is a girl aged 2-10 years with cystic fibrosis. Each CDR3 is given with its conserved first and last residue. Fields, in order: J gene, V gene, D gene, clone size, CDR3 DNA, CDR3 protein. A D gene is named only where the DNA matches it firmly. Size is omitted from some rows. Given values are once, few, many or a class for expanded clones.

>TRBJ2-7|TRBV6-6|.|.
TGTGCCAGCAGTTACTCCAGGGGCGCCAACTCCTACGAGCAGTACTTC
CASSYSRGANSYEQYF
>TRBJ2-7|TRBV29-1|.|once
TGCAGCGTTGAATTAGTGGGGGGCTACGAGCAGTACTTC
CSVELVGGYEQYF
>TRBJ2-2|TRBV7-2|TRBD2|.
TGTGCCAGCAGCCCTAGCGGGGTAATCGGGGAGCTGTTTTTT
CASSPSGVIGELFF
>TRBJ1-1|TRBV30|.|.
TGTGCCTGGAGTGTAGGCAGGGGCACTGAAGCTTTCTTT
CAWSVGRGTEAFF
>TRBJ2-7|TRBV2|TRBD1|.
TGTGCCAGCAGGTTCGACAGGGGGGAGTACGAGCAGTACTTC
CASRFDRGEYEQYF
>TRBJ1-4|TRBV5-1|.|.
TGCGCCAGCAGCTTGGGGACAGCAACTAATGAAAAACTGTTTTTT
CASSLGTATNEKLFF
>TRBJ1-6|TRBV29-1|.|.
TGCAGCGTTGGGGACGGAAATAATTCACCCCTCCACTTT
CSVGDGNNSPLHF
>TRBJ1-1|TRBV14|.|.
TGTGCCAGCAGCCAAGATCGCCAGGGTTTGTGGGAAGCGAACACTGAAGCTTTCTTT
CASSQDRQGLWEANTEAFF
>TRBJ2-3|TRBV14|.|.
TGTGCCAGCAGTAAAGTGGATACGCAGTATTTT
CASSKVDTQYF
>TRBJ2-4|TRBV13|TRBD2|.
TGTGCCAGCAGCCCGGGACTACCAGGCGCCAAAAACATTCAGTACTTC
CASSPGLPGAKNIQYF
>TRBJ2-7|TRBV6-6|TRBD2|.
TGTGCCAGCAAACTAGCGGGGGCCTACGAGCAGTACTTC
CASKLAGAYEQYF
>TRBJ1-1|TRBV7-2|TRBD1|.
TGTGCCAGCAGCTTGAAAGGGGCAGGGGGCAGGGCTGAAGCTTTCTTT
CASSLKGAGGRAEAFF
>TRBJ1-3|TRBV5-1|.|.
TGCGCCAGCAGCTTGGGTGGGACGGACTCTGGAAACACCATATATTTT
CASSLGGTDSGNTIYF
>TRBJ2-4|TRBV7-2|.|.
TGTGCCAGCAGCTCCACCCACTCCAGGGTTACCAAAAACATTCAGTACTTC
CASSSTHSRVTKNIQYF
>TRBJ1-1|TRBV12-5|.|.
TGTGCTAGTGGCCCGACGGGGGGGGCGAACACTGAAGCTTTCTTT
CASGPTGGANTEAFF
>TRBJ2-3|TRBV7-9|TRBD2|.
TGTGCCAGCAGCCGGGGGACCGGGAGGGATACGCAGTATTTT
CASSRGTGRDTQYF
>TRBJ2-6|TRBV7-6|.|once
TGTGCCAGCAGCTTAGTCCCCTCTGGGGCCAACGTCCTGACTTTC
CASSLVPSGANVLTF
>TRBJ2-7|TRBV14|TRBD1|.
TGTGCCAGCAGCCAAGTCCGGGACAGGGGATCGGAGCAGTACTTC
CASSQVRDRGSEQYF
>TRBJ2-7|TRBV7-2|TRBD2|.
TGTGCCAGCAGCCAACATGCCGGGACTATAACCGAGCAGTACTTC
CASSQHAGTITEQYF
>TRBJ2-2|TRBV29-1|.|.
TGCAGCGTTGAAACAGGTGTGTGCACCGGGGAGCTGTTTTTT
CSVETGVCTGELFF
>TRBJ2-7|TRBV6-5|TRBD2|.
TGTGCCAGCAGCAAAGCCGGGACTAGCGGCTACGAGCAGTACTTC
CASSKAGTSGYEQYF
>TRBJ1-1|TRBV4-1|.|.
TGCGCCAGCAGCCAAGAGGGCAGGTTGAACACTGAAGCTTTCTTT
CASSQEGRLNTEAFF
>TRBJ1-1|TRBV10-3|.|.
TGTGCCAACAGGGAAACCATGAACACTGAAGCTTTCTTT
CANRETMNTEAFF
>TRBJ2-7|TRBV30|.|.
TGTGCCTGGAGATTATCCTATTTTCGGGGAAACTACGAGCAGTACTTC
CAWRLSYFRGNYEQYF
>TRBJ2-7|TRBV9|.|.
TGTGCCAGCAGCGTAGGCCCTCAGGACTACGAGCAGTACTTC
CASSVGPQDYEQYF